The next 30 T cell receptor beta chains were all read from a single sample in a study of CD8 T cells in ankylosing spondylitis. TCRdb re-derived calls from the 5' RACE reads in MiXCR, one entry per CDR3 protein. The sample lists about 100,000 distinct CDR3 sequences; roughly 8.3% were seen once. Specimen: blood, either unsorted or a sorted T cell fraction (not recorded which). These receptors were obtained from a male donor with ankylosing spondylitis or in good health (not recorded which).

This clonotype has ten or more counts. The CDR3 region is CASSRQGVWEKLFF. For the CDR3, the DNA is TGTGCCAGCAGCAGACAGGGGGTGTGGGAAAAACTGTTTTTT. The chain recombines TRBV21-1 with TRBJ1-4; no DNA check was done on the table's D call, TRBD1. TRBV21-1 is a pseudogene locus. The CDR3 extends over 14 amino acids.

This clonotype has more than one count but fewer than ten. The rearrangement joins TRBV29-1 to TRBJ1-1; TRBD1 might be the D (5 bases). Germline values: CDR1 SQVTM, CDR2 ANQGSEA. The CDR3 is made up of 15 amino acids. With 7 bases removed from V and 0 bases from J, the gap between germline ends came to 18 bases. CDR3 coding DNA: TGCAGCGCCCTAACCCTCAGGGAAGTGAACACTGAAGCTTTCTTT. Amino acid sequence: CSALTLREVNTEAFF.

This clonotype was recorded at least ten times. This chain links TRBV4-3 with TRBJ1-2; a weak D match, TRBD1 (6 bases). Germline assignment: CDR1 LGHNA and CDR2 YSLEER. The CDR3 is made up of 15 amino acids. V was pared by 0 bases and J by 4 bases, with 12 bases between. CDR3 sequence reads: CASSQEADSFYGYTF. The CDR3 bases are TGCGCCAGCAGCCAAGAGGCGGACAGCTTCTATGGCTACACCTTC.

In this sample, this clonotype turned up many times. The chain has TRBV9 and TRBJ1-1, with 8 bases matching TRBD1. The CDR3 has 14 amino acids. The V and J ends lost 4 bases and 4 bases, in that order; junction bases with no gene match: 6. The germline V gene encodes CDR1 SGDLS and CDR2 YYNGEE. CDR3 protein: CASSLTGGGTEAFF. CDR3 coding DNA: TGTGCCAGCAGCCTTACAGGGGGTGGCACTGAAGCTTTCTTT.

This clonotype was detected many times. V gene TRBV3-1 combines with J gene TRBJ2-6, with D perhaps TRBD2 (5 bases). The CDR3 runs to 14 residues. Germline lookup yields CDR1 LGHDT and CDR2 YNNKEL (reference sequence). V gave up 8 bases and J gave up 1 base, with 9 bases separating them. The CDR3 DNA reads TGTGCCAGCGTCCGGGGATCTGGGGCCAACGTCCTGACTTTC. As protein: CASVRGSGANVLTF.

This clonotype has a count of ten or more. This rearrangement joins TRBV29-1 to TRBJ2-3; tentatively, D is TRBD1 (5 bases). The CDR3 has 12 amino acids. V dropped 7 bases and J dropped 2 bases, with 10 bases sitting between them. Germline CDR1 SQVTM, CDR2 ANQGSEA. The chain's CDR3 is CSAEGDTDTQYF. CDR3 sequence (DNA): TGCAGCGCCGAAGGGGACACAGATACGCAGTATTTT.

Ten or more counts support this clonotype. V is TRBV10-3 and J is TRBJ2-5; the D call may be TRBD1 or TRBD2 (6 bases each). Trimming cost V 7 bases and J 4 bases, with 16 bases left between them. Germline V gene lookup returns CDR1 ENHRY and CDR2 SYGVKD. This CDR3 is built from 14 residues. CDR3 region: CAIKGGQAGETQYF. CDR3 nucleotides: TGTGCCATCAAGGGGGGTCAGGCTGGAGAGACCCAGTACTTC.

Ten or more counts support this clonotype. The rearrangement links TRBV20-1 to TRBJ2-1; 7 positions match TRBD2. The CDR3 extends over 15 amino acids. Germline CDR1 is DFQATT and CDR2 is SNEGSKA (reference sequence). The V segment lost 6 bases and the J segment 4 bases; nucleotides outside the gene matches: 12. CDR3 coding DNA: TGCAGTGCCGGCGGACTAGGGGAAGATTACAATGAGCAGTTCTTC. It codes for CSAGGLGEDYNEQFF.

This clonotype has at least ten counts. The chain carries TRBV7-9 and TRBJ2-3; a possible D gene is TRBD1 (5 bases). The CDR3 has 16 residues. Looked up from germline, CDR1 is SEHNR and CDR2 is FQNEAQ (reference sequence). The ends were cut back, 6 bases at V and 0 bases at J, with 16 bases in the middle. CDR3 loop: CASSFSRASSTDTQYF. The CDR3 nucleotides are TGTGCCAGCAGTTTCAGCAGGGCTAGTAGCACAGATACGCAGTATTTT. The full variable domain, with the rest looked up from reference TRBV7-9 and TRBJ2-3, is DTGVSQNPRHKITKRGQNVTFRCDPISEHNRLYWYRQTLGQGPEFLTYFQNEAQLEKSRLLSDRFSAERPKGSFSTLEIQRTEQGDSAMYLCASSFSRASSTDTQYFGPGTRLTVL.

This clonotype was seen at least ten times. The V and J genes are TRBV7-9 and TRBJ2-3, with D possibly TRBD2 on 5 matching bases. With 6 bases removed from V and 0 bases from J, the gap between germline ends came to 16 bases. Germline values: CDR1 SEHNR, CDR2 FQNEAQ (reference sequence). This CDR3 is 16 amino acids long. CDR3 DNA sequence: TGTGCCAGCAGACCTAATGGCGGGTCTAGCACAGATACGCAGTATTTT. Translation: CASRPNGGSSTDTQYF. The whole variable domain, filled in from reference TRBV7-9 and TRBJ2-3, reads DTGVSQNPRHKITKRGQNVTFRCDPISEHNRLYWYRQTLGQGPEFLTYFQNEAQLEKSRLLSDRFSAERPKGSFSTLEIQRTEQGDSAMYLCASRPNGGSSTDTQYFGPGTRLTVL.

This clonotype came up many times. The V call is TRBV18, the J call TRBJ1-3, with D possibly TRBD1 on 6 matching bases. Deletions cut 2 bases from V and 0 bases from J, with 14 bases between. Germline V gene lookup returns CDR1 KGHSH and CDR2 LQKENI. The CDR3 extends over 17 amino acids. The CDR3 loop reads CASSPTWDTSSGNTIYF. The CDR3 DNA reads as TGTGCCAGCTCACCAACTTGGGACACGAGCTCTGGAAACACCATATATTTT.

This clonotype appeared a few times. The gene calls are TRBV11-2 and TRBJ2-7, with 10 bases aligning to TRBD2. V lost 4 bases and J lost 2; bases outside the gene matches: 5. Germline CDR1 reads SGHAT; CDR2 reads FQNNGV. This CDR3 is built from 15 residues. The CDR3 region is CASSSRLAGTYEQYF. The DNA for the CDR3 is TGTGCCAGCAGCTCCCGACTAGCGGGTACCTACGAGCAGTACTTC.

This clonotype showed up many times. V and J are TRBV6-5 and TRBJ2-7; the D call may be TRBD1 or TRBD2 (5 bases each). The CDR3 covers 14 residues. V lost 4 bases, J lost 2 bases, and 12 bases lay in between. The germline CDR1 and CDR2 sequences are MNHEY and SVGAGI. The CDR3 here is CASSSRDAPYEQYF. CDR3 sequence (DNA): TGTGCCAGCAGTTCCCGGGACGCGCCCTACGAGCAGTACTTC.

The rearrangement uses TRBV2 and TRBJ2-1; 7 nucleotides align to TRBD1. Germline V gene lookup returns CDR1 SNHLY and CDR2 FYNNEI. The CDR3 is made up of 16 amino acids. J gave up 2 bases and V 6 bases, and 10 bases lay outside the gene matches. As DNA, the CDR3 is TGTGCCAGCAGAGAACCAGGGGGTTTGACCTACAATGAGCAGTTCTTC. Protein: CASREPGGLTYNEQFF. The full variable domain, with the rest looked up from reference TRBV2 and TRBJ2-1, is EPEVTQTPSHQVTQMGQEVILRCVPISNHLYFYWYRQILGQKVEFLVSFYNNEISEKSEIFDDQFSVERPDGSNFTLKIRSTKLEDSAMYFCASREPGGLTYNEQFFGPGTRLTVL.

This clonotype has ten or more counts. This chain joins TRBV7-8 and TRBJ1-2; D unclear. Germline CDR1 and CDR2: SGHVS and FQNEAQ. V lost 1 base to trimming and J lost 2 bases, with 11 bases between them. The CDR3 length is 15 residues. This CDR3 is CASSLDTEGNYGYTF. As DNA, the CDR3 is TGTGCCAGCAGCTTAGATACGGAGGGAAACTATGGCTACACCTTC.

This chain links TRBV27 with TRBJ1-3; no firm D call. Germline loops: CDR1 MNHEY, CDR2 SMNVEV (reference sequence). The V gene lost 6 bases and the J gene lost 0 bases, with 6 bases spanning the gap. CDR3 length: 13 amino acids. In nucleotides, the CDR3 is TGTGCCAGCAGGGCCCACTCTGGAAACACCATATATTTT. This translates into CASRAHSGNTIYF.

The sample holds many counts of this clonotype. The chain couples TRBV12-3 or TRBV12-4 to TRBJ1-1; D gene ambiguous. V was trimmed by 6 bases and J by 6 bases, leaving 11 bases between them. The CDR3 has 12 residues. Here the CDR3 DNA reads TGTGCCAGCAGGAGGGAGAGCCCTGAAGCTTTCTTT. This sequence encodes CASRRESPEAFF.

This clonotype came up many times. The V call is TRBV29-1, the J call TRBJ1-2; 9 positions agree with TRBD1. J gave up 4 bases and V 6 bases, and 6 bases lay outside the gene matches. CDR3 length: 13 residues. Per the germline V gene, CDR1 is SQVTM and CDR2 is ANQGSEA. CDR3 sequence (DNA): TGCAGCGTAACAGGGGGCGAGGGCTATGGCTACACCTTC. It encodes CSVTGGEGYGYTF.

This clonotype was detected ten times or more. This chain uses TRBV4-3 with TRBJ2-2; 12 bases are a match to TRBD2. With V trimmed by 7 bases and J by 2 bases, 5 bases remained unmatched. This CDR3 has 16 residues. The germline CDR1 and CDR2 sequences are LGHNA and YSLEER. CDR3 DNA: TGCGCCAGCATGAAACTAGCGGGGGGAAACACCGGGGAGCTGTTTTTT. Its translation is CASMKLAGGNTGELFF.

This clonotype was observed a handful of times. The V gene is TRBV12-3 or TRBV12-4, the J gene TRBJ2-7, with a weak D call TRBD1 (6 bases). The V end was cut by 5 bases, the J end by 5 bases, with 16 bases between. This CDR3 is 14 amino acids long. CDR3 residues: CASSRDNYSHEQYF. DNA for the CDR3: TGTGCCAGCAGTAGGGACAACTATAGCCACGAGCAGTACTTC.

This clonotype has a count of ten or more. V and J are TRBV2 and TRBJ2-3; perhaps TRBD1 as D (6 bases). The germline V gene has CDR1 SNHLY and CDR2 FYNNEI. V lost 7 bases and J lost 2, with 13 bases in between. This CDR3 spans 14 amino acids. The CDR3 DNA sequence: TGTGCCAGCAAACCGGGACAACTCACAGATACGCAGTATTTT. Translated, it gives CASKPGQLTDTQYF.

This clonotype has a count of ten or more. The V call is TRBV7-9, the J call TRBJ2-1, with 7 bases aligning to TRBD1. V trimming: 8 bases; J trimming: 8 bases; junction bases outside the gene matches: 18. CDR1 and CDR2 (germline): SEHNR, FQNEAQ (reference sequence). The CDR3 runs to 16 residues. The CDR3 region is CASLTHHRGLDDEQFF. CDR3 nucleotides: TGTGCCAGCCTCACCCACCACAGGGGCCTAGACGATGAGCAGTTCTTC.

Ten or more counts support this clonotype. The genes are TRBV29-1 and TRBJ1-1; D may be TRBD1 (6 bases). The CDR3 runs 12 residues. The V end was cut by 7 bases, the J end by 5 bases, with 14 bases between. The germline gives CDR1 SQVTM, CDR2 ANQGSEA. The CDR3 DNA reads as TGCAGCGCCTCCACAGGGTGGACTGAAGCTTTCTTT. The encoded protein is CSASTGWTEAFF. The variable domain in full, completed from reference TRBV29-1 and TRBJ1-1, reads SAVISQKPSRDICQRGTSLTIQCQVDSQVTMMFWYRQQPGQSLTLIATANQGSEATYESGFVIDKFPISRPNLTFSTLTVSNMSPEDSSIYLCSASTGWTEAFFGQGTRLTVV.

The sample holds many counts of this clonotype. This chain joins TRBV5-1 and TRBJ1-3; D uncertain. Between the trimmed V and J ends, which lost 10 bases and 0 bases, there was a span of 11 bases. The germline V gene encodes CDR1 SGHRS and CDR2 YFSETQ. This CDR3 is built from 13 residues. As DNA, the CDR3 is TGCGCCTCCGGACCAGGCTCTGGAAACACCATATATTTT. Translation gives CASGPGSGNTIYF.

This clonotype was detected ten times or more. The V gene is TRBV5-1, the J gene TRBJ2-2, with D hard to call. This CDR3 has 14 amino acids. Trimming cost V 4 bases and J 3 bases, with 10 bases left between them. Germline CDR1 reads SGHRS; CDR2 reads YFSETQ. The CDR3 nucleotides read TGCGCCAGCAGCCCACCAGTAGACACCGGGGAGCTGTTTTTT. This translates into CASSPPVDTGELFF.

This clonotype showed up many times. The rearrangement uses TRBV7-2 and TRBJ2-1; 7 bases agree with TRBD2. This CDR3 has 17 residues. J gave up 5 bases and V 4 bases, and 14 bases lay outside the gene matches. The germline V gene has CDR1 SGHTA and CDR2 FQGNSA. The CDR3 DNA reads as TGTGCCAGCAGCTACCTTGCGACTAGCTCCGGAAACAATGAGCAGTTCTTC. As protein: CASSYLATSSGNNEQFF. The full variable domain, its missing parts supplied by reference TRBV7-2 and TRBJ2-1, is GAGVSQSPSNKVTEKGKDVELRCDPISGHTALYWYRQSLGQGLEFLIYFQGNSAPDKSGLPSDRFSAERTGGSVSTLTIQRTQQEDSAVYLCASSYLATSSGNNEQFFGPGTRLTVL.

This clonotype occurred many times. Germline is not matched at one junction end, which may reflect a read error. The chain is built from TRBV6-2 or TRBV6-3 and TRBJ2-3, with 8 bases lining up with TRBD2. Germline values: CDR1 MNHEY, CDR2 SVGEGT. This CDR3 is 15 amino acids long. In DNA form, the CDR3 reads TGTGCCAGCAGTTACTCCCGGGGGGGATTAGATGCGCAGTATTTT. It encodes CASSYSRGGLDAQYF.

The genes are TRBV7-2 and TRBJ2-3, with TRBD1 as a possible D gene (5 bases). V was cut by 5 bases and J by 3 bases, with 9 bases left in between. The CDR3 is 13 residues long. Germline V CDR1 and CDR2: SGHTA, FQGNSA. As DNA, the CDR3 is TGTGCCAGCAGCCGTTACAGGACAGATACGCAGTATTTT. This sequence encodes CASSRYRTDTQYF. Combining the CDR3 with reference TRBV7-2 and TRBJ2-3 gives the whole variable domain GAGVSQSPSNKVTEKGKDVELRCDPISGHTALYWYRQSLGQGLEFLIYFQGNSAPDKSGLPSDRFSAERTGGSVSTLTIQRTQQEDSAVYLCASSRYRTDTQYFGPGTRLTVL.

Ten or more counts support this clonotype. The J gene is TRBJ2-3, the V gene TRBV30, with D maybe TRBD2 (5 bases). Deletions cut 0 bases from V and 6 bases from J, with 7 bases between. Germline V gives CDR1 GTSNPN, CDR2 SVGIG (reference sequence). The CDR3 has 12 residues. The CDR3 nucleotides are TGTGCCTGGAGTGTATTAGCGGATACGCAGTATTTT. Its protein product is CAWSVLADTQYF.

This clonotype was counted at least ten times. The chain couples TRBV5-1 to TRBJ2-1; the D is unclear. In germline, CDR1 is SGHRS, CDR2 YFSETQ. Trimming removed 2 bases from V and 4 bases from J, with 7 bases in between. CDR3 length: 13 amino acids. CDR3 loop: CASSFDGYNEQFF. DNA for the CDR3: TGCGCCAGCAGCTTCGACGGGTACAATGAGCAGTTCTTC. Variable domain in full (rest from reference TRBV5-1 and TRBJ2-1): KAGVTQTPRYLIKTRGQQVTLSCSPISGHRSVSWYQQTPGQGLQFLFEYFSETQRNKGNFPGRFSGRQFSNSRSEMNVSTLELGDSALYLCASSFDGYNEQFFGPGTRLTVL.